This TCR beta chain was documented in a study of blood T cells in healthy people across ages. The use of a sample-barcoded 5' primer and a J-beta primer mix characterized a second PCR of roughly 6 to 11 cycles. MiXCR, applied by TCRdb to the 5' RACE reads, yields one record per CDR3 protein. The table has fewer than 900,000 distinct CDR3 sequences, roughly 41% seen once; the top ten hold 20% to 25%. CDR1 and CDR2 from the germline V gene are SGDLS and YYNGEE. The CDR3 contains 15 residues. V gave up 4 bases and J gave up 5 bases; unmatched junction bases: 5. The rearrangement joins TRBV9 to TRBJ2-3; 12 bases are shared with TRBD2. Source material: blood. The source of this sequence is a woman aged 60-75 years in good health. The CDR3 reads CASSTRLAGEDTQYF. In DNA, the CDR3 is TGTGCCAGCAGCACCAGACTAGCGGGAGAAGATACGCAGTATTTT.